Each of the 8 T cell receptor beta chains below was sequenced from the same sample in a study of cytomegalovirus exposure and HLA in healthy donors. Researchers ran the PCR with 60 Vbeta and 13 Jbeta primers. Only in-frame clones appear in the TCRdb table, and some are missing; sequencing was by immunoSEQ multiplex PCR. The sample carries around 190,000 clones, 70% to 80% recorded once. Specimen: PBMCs. These receptors came from a man aged 55 to 70 in good health and CMV-seronegative.

The V and J genes are TRBV9 and TRBJ2-5; 7 positions match TRBD1. Germline CDR1 SGDLS, CDR2 YYNGEE. V shed 4 bases, J shed 1 base, and the junction held 4 bases outside the gene matches. CDR3 length equals 14 residues. The CDR3 DNA follows: TGTGCCAGCAGCTCACAGGGGACCCAAGAGACCCAGTACTTC. It translates to CASSSQGTQETQYF.

This chain connects TRBV5-1 to TRBJ2-1; TRBD1 or TRBD2 may be the D gene (6 bases each). There are 13 residues in the CDR3. Trimming took off 4 bases at V and 8 bases at J, with 13 bases between the two ends. Germline V gene sequence: CDR1 SGHRS, CDR2 YFSETQ. For the CDR3, the DNA is TGCGCCAGCAGCCTGGGGGCTAGCGATGAGCAGTTCTTC. Amino acids: CASSLGASDEQFF.

The chain links TRBV9 to TRBJ2-7, with a weak D call TRBD1 (5 bases). The CDR3 runs 13 residues. Between the trimmed V and J ends, which lost 4 bases and 5 bases, there was a span of 13 bases. The germline V gene has CDR1 SGDLS and CDR2 YYNGEE. Here the CDR3 reads CASSIDSIHEQYF. The CDR3 DNA sequence: TGTGCCAGCAGCATCGACAGTATTCACGAGCAGTACTTC.

As regards this clone: Germline and junction disagree at one end, which may indicate a read error. V gene TRBV19 combines with J gene TRBJ1-5, with 7 bases fitting TRBD1. The CDR3 length is 16 residues. Germline loops: CDR1 LNHDA, CDR2 SQIVND (reference sequence). The CDR3 here is CASSMSRDRVDQPQNF. Here the CDR3 DNA reads TGTGCCAGTAGTATGTCCCGCGACAGGGTTGATCAGCCCCAGAATTTT. The variable domain in full, completed from reference TRBV19 and TRBJ1-5, reads DGGITQSPKYLFRKEGQNVTLSCEQNLNHDAMYWYRQDPGQGLRLIYYSQIVNDFQKGDIAEGYSVSREKKESFPLTVTSAQKNPTAFYLCASSMSRDRVDQPQNFGDGTRLSIL.

The rearrangement links TRBV19 to TRBJ1-1; 8 nucleotides align to TRBD1. V lost 6 bases to trimming and J lost 5 bases; unmatched junction nucleotides: 5. This CDR3 region has 13 residues. In germline, CDR1 is LNHDA, CDR2 SQIVND (reference sequence). CDR3 region: CASSRTGWTEAFF. CDR3 nucleotide sequence: TGTGCCAGTAGCCGGACAGGGTGGACTGAAGCTTTCTTT.

V is TRBV27 and J is TRBJ2-3, with 9 bases aligning to TRBD2. This CDR3 has 14 residues. Germline V CDR1 and CDR2: MNHEY, SMNVEV (reference sequence). The ends lost 3 bases at V and 3 bases at J; junction bases unmatched: 1. CDR3 sequence (DNA): TGTGCCAGCAGTTTCGGACTAGCGACAGATACGCAGTATTTT. Protein: CASSFGLATDTQYF.

The V gene is TRBV7-8, the J gene TRBJ2-7; 12 bases are a match to TRBD2. This CDR3 comprises 16 residues. Germline V CDR1 and CDR2: SGHVS, FQNEAQ. The J segment lost 5 bases and the V segment lost 6 bases, leaving 11 bases of the junction unmatched. CDR3 DNA: TGTGCCAGCAGTCGATTGACTAGCGGGAGCCCCGACGAGCAGTACTTC. Protein sequence: CASSRLTSGSPDEQYF.

V gene TRBV10-2 combines with J gene TRBJ1-6; 8 bases are a match to TRBD1. J gave up 5 bases and V 5 bases, and 2 bases lay outside the gene matches. Germline assignment: CDR1 WSHSY and CDR2 SAAADI. The CDR3 contains 14 residues. For the CDR3, the DNA is TGCGCCAGCAGTTTGACAGGGGATAATTCACCCCTCCACTTT. Amino acids: CASSLTGDNSPLHF.